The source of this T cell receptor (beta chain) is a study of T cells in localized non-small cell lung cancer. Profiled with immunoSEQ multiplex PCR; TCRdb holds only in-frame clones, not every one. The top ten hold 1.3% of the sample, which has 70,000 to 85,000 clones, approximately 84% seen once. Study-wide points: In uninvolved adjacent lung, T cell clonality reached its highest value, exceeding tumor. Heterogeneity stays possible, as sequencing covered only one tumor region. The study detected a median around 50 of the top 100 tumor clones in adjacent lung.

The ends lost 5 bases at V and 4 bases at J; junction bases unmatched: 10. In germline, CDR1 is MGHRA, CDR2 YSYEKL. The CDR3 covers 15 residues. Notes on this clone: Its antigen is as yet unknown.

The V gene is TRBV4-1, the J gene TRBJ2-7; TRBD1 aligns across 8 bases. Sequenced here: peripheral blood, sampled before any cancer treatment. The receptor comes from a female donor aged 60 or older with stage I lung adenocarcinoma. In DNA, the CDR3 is TGCGCCAGCAGCTCGACTGGGACAGGTCAATACGAGCAGTACTTC. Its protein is CASSSTGTGQYEQYF.